This is a list of T cell receptor beta chains from one sample in a study of beta chain features in type 1 diabetes. Measured with immunoSEQ multiplex PCR; TCRdb has only the in-frame clones, and not every one. The repertoire holds 150,000 to 180,000 clones, with 9% to 12% as singletons. Sequencing was done on a sample of central memory CD4+ T cells from blood. The receptors stem from a man between 25 and 39 years old with type 1 diabetes. Each CDR3 is given with its conserved first and last residue. A D gene is named only where the DNA matches it firmly. For some rows the clone size is stated as once, few or many, or as a class when expanded; others skip it.

j_gene: TRBJ2-5
abundance: .
d_gene: TRBD2
v_gene: TRBV5-1
CDR3nt: TGCGCCAGCAGCAACGGGGGGGCCCAAGAGACCCAGTACTTC
CDR3aa: CASSNGGAQETQYF

j_gene: TRBJ2-5
abundance: few
d_gene: TRBD1
v_gene: TRBV7-3
CDR3nt: TGTGCCAGCAGCTTTTCCCACGGGACAGGAGAGACCCAGTACTTC
CDR3aa: CASSFSHGTGETQYF

j_gene: TRBJ1-4
abundance: .
d_gene: .
v_gene: TRBV2
CDR3nt: TGTGCCAGCAGTGAATGGACTGTGATTGAAAAACTGTTTTTT
CDR3aa: CASSEWTVIEKLFF

j_gene: TRBJ2-7
abundance: .
d_gene: TRBD1
v_gene: TRBV28
CDR3nt: TGTGCCAGCAGGTCCACAGGGGTTCGGGAGTACTTC
CDR3aa: CASRSTGVREYF

j_gene: TRBJ2-5
abundance: once
d_gene: .
v_gene: TRBV13
CDR3nt: TGTGCCAGCAGCCGACAGGGGAGGGCAGAGACCCAGTACTTC
CDR3aa: CASSRQGRAETQYF

j_gene: TRBJ2-2
abundance: .
d_gene: .
v_gene: TRBV7-9
CDR3nt: TGTGCCAGCAGCTTACCCGCAGGGTCCACCGGGGAGCTGTTTTTT
CDR3aa: CASSLPAGSTGELFF

j_gene: TRBJ2-3
abundance: few
d_gene: .
v_gene: TRBV28
CDR3nt: TGTGCCAGCAGTGGACAGCTCTCCACAGATACGCAGTATTTT
CDR3aa: CASSGQLSTDTQYF

j_gene: TRBJ2-3
abundance: few
d_gene: TRBD2
v_gene: TRBV5-1
CDR3nt: TGCGCCAGCAGCTTGGCGGTTGGACTAGTTGCGGATACGCAGTATTTT
CDR3aa: CASSLAVGLVADTQYF

j_gene: TRBJ2-5
abundance: few
d_gene: TRBD2
v_gene: TRBV4-3
CDR3nt: TGCGCCAGCAGCCAAGAAGTCTCGGGAGGGCTGGAGACCCAGTACTTC
CDR3aa: CASSQEVSGGLETQYF

j_gene: TRBJ2-7
abundance: .
d_gene: TRBD1
v_gene: TRBV29-1
CDR3nt: TGCAGCGTTTGGTCTGGGACAGGGGTCTACGAGCAGTACTTC
CDR3aa: CSVWSGTGVYEQYF

j_gene: TRBJ1-4
abundance: .
d_gene: .
v_gene: TRBV11-2
CDR3nt: TGTGCCAGCAGCTTCGGGTTGGCGGGTGAAAAACTGTTTTTT
CDR3aa: CASSFGLAGEKLFF

j_gene: TRBJ1-2
abundance: few
d_gene: .
v_gene: TRBV30
CDR3nt: TGTGCCTGCAGTCTCACAAACTATGGCTACACCTTC
CDR3aa: CACSLTNYGYTF

j_gene: TRBJ1-1
abundance: few
d_gene: .
v_gene: TRBV29-1
CDR3nt: TGCAGCGTGAGACAGTCAAAGGCTGAAGCTTTCTTT
CDR3aa: CSVRQSKAEAFF

j_gene: TRBJ1-1
abundance: few
d_gene: .
v_gene: TRBV11-1
CDR3nt: TGTGCCAGCAGCTTACAGGGGCGTACTGAAGCTTTCTTT
CDR3aa: CASSLQGRTEAFF

j_gene: TRBJ2-7
abundance: few
d_gene: .
v_gene: TRBV7-9
CDR3nt: TGTGCCAGCAGTCGGGGCCAGGGGGGTCGCTACGAGCAGTACTTC
CDR3aa: CASSRGQGGRYEQYF

j_gene: TRBJ2-3
abundance: .
d_gene: .
v_gene: TRBV2
CDR3nt: TGTGCCAGCACCCAGATGAGGGCCAGCACAGATACGCAGTATTTT
CDR3aa: CASTQMRASTDTQYF

j_gene: TRBJ2-5
abundance: .
d_gene: TRBD2
v_gene: TRBV11-1
CDR3nt: TGTGCCAGCAGACTAGCGGGAGTGGAAGAGACCCAGTACTTC
CDR3aa: CASRLAGVEETQYF

j_gene: TRBJ2-1
abundance: .
d_gene: TRBD1
v_gene: TRBV28
CDR3nt: TGTGCCAGCAGTTCCGCAGGGGGAGAAGGGCCGGAGAGGGTCTTC
CDR3aa: CASSSAGGEGPERVF

j_gene: TRBJ2-7
abundance: few
d_gene: .
v_gene: TRBV6-5
CDR3nt: TGTGCCAGCAGTTACTCGAAAGGCCAGGTCCCCCACGAGCAGTACTTC
CDR3aa: CASSYSKGQVPHEQYF